A selection of T cell receptor beta chains follows, all from one sample in a study of regulatory T cells in long-lasting Graves disease. Via MiXCR, TCRdb re-called the multiplex PCR reads, giving one row per CDR3 protein. The data contain a few hundred thousand distinct CDR3 sequences, approximately 21% of them singletons. Here the sequenced sample was peripheral blood mononuclear cells (PBMCs), taken when the disease was refractory, from a patient treated with antithyroid drugs. These receptors came from a female donor with Graves disease. The CDR3 runs from the conserved cysteine through the conserved F or W. D genes are given only for firm matches. A clone size is listed for some rows: how often the clone was seen (once, few, many), or a class if it is expanded.

cdr3_nt: TGTGCCAGCAGAGCCGGGACAGGGTTTCAGCCCCAGCATTTT
cdr3_aa: CASRAGTGFQPQHF
clone_size: many
v_call: TRBV6-1
d_call: TRBD1
j_call: TRBJ1-5

cdr3_nt: TGTGCCAGCAGTCCGAGGGTGGCGGGAGGTCCCAATTACGAGCAGTACTTC
cdr3_aa: CASSPRVAGGPNYEQYF
clone_size: many
v_call: TRBV27
d_call: TRBD2
j_call: TRBJ2-7

cdr3_nt: TGTGCCAGCAGGAGGAGGGCGGGAAGCCCCACAGATACGCAGTATTTT
cdr3_aa: CASRRRAGSPTDTQYF
clone_size: NA
v_call: TRBV2
d_call: NA
j_call: TRBJ2-3

cdr3_nt: TGTGCCAGCAGCCTAGCGGGACTGGAGCTGTTTTTT
cdr3_aa: CASSLAGLELFF
clone_size: many
v_call: TRBV12-3/TRBV12-4
d_call: TRBD2
j_call: TRBJ2-2

cdr3_nt: TGCAGCGTTTTTACAGGGGGCGAAATCGAGCAGTACTTC
cdr3_aa: CSVFTGGEIEQYF
clone_size: many
v_call: TRBV29-1
d_call: TRBD1
j_call: TRBJ2-7

cdr3_nt: TGTGCCAGCAGTTCGAGGACTAGCGGGATTTCCGGGGAGCTGTTTTTT
cdr3_aa: CASSSRTSGISGELFF
clone_size: NA
v_call: TRBV6-2/TRBV6-3
d_call: TRBD2
j_call: TRBJ2-2

cdr3_nt: TGTGCCAGCAGTTTAGCCGCGAACCATTCACCCCTCCACTTT
cdr3_aa: CASSLAANHSPLHF
clone_size: NA
v_call: TRBV27
d_call: NA
j_call: TRBJ1-6

cdr3_nt: TGTGCCAGCAGCGTGCGCCAAGAGACCCAGTACTTC
cdr3_aa: CASSVRQETQYF
clone_size: many
v_call: TRBV28
d_call: NA
j_call: TRBJ2-5

cdr3_nt: TGCAGTGCTAGACCGTACAGGGACCAAGAGACCCAGTACTTC
cdr3_aa: CSARPYRDQETQYF
clone_size: many
v_call: TRBV20-1
d_call: NA
j_call: TRBJ2-5

cdr3_nt: TGTGCCAGCAGCAGAGGGACCCCAAGTAGTAGCTATGGCTACACCTTC
cdr3_aa: CASSRGTPSSSYGYTF
clone_size: many
v_call: TRBV5-8
d_call: NA
j_call: TRBJ1-2

cdr3_nt: TGTGCCAGCAGCTCCACCCGAAGCGTCCACGAGCAGTACTTC
cdr3_aa: CASSSTRSVHEQYF
clone_size: NA
v_call: TRBV7-9
d_call: NA
j_call: TRBJ2-7

cdr3_nt: TGTGCCAGCACCCCCGGGCAAGGGGGCGAAAAACTGTTTTTT
cdr3_aa: CASTPGQGGEKLFF
clone_size: many
v_call: TRBV28
d_call: TRBD1
j_call: TRBJ1-4

cdr3_nt: TGTGCCAGCAGCTTCTCTCAGGGCTACGAGCAGTACTTC
cdr3_aa: CASSFSQGYEQYF
clone_size: few
v_call: TRBV11-1
d_call: NA
j_call: TRBJ2-7

cdr3_nt: TGCGCCAGCAGCTCCCGGGACAGAAGCCTCCAAGAGACCCAGTACTTC
cdr3_aa: CASSSRDRSLQETQYF
clone_size: NA
v_call: TRBV4-1
d_call: TRBD1
j_call: TRBJ2-5

cdr3_nt: TGTGCCACCAGCTCCGGAGGGGGGGCACCTGAGCAGTTCTTC
cdr3_aa: CATSSGGGAPEQFF
clone_size: NA
v_call: TRBV15
d_call: NA
j_call: TRBJ2-1

cdr3_nt: TGTGCCTGGAGTGTCGTGGGCCCTACCGCAAATCAGCCCCAGCATTTT
cdr3_aa: CAWSVVGPTANQPQHF
clone_size: NA
v_call: TRBV30
d_call: NA
j_call: TRBJ1-5

cdr3_nt: TGTGCCAGCAGCACCTCAGGCTCAGCGAACACCGGGGAGCTGTTTTTT
cdr3_aa: CASSTSGSANTGELFF
clone_size: many
v_call: TRBV7-9
d_call: NA
j_call: TRBJ2-2

cdr3_nt: TGTGCCAGCAGCTTAGCGATGTCAGGGGGTTCCTACGAGCAGTACTTC
cdr3_aa: CASSLAMSGGSYEQYF
clone_size: NA
v_call: TRBV7-2
d_call: TRBD1
j_call: TRBJ2-7

cdr3_nt: TGTGCCAGCACCCGACATCTTTCTAACTATGGCTACACCTTC
cdr3_aa: CASTRHLSNYGYTF
clone_size: NA
v_call: TRBV7-2
d_call: NA
j_call: TRBJ1-2

cdr3_nt: TGTGCCAGCAGGGAAACTAGCGGGAGTATATACGAGCAGTACTTC
cdr3_aa: CASRETSGSIYEQYF
clone_size: NA
v_call: TRBV28
d_call: TRBD2
j_call: TRBJ2-7

cdr3_nt: TGTGCCAGCAGGAAAAACAGGGCCTCCTACACCTTC
cdr3_aa: CASRKNRASYTF
clone_size: many
v_call: TRBV28
d_call: NA
j_call: TRBJ1-2

cdr3_nt: TGTGCCAGCAGGCCTTTGGGGGCCACGGACGGGGAGCTGTTTTTT
cdr3_aa: CASRPLGATDGELFF
clone_size: NA
v_call: TRBV7-8
d_call: NA
j_call: TRBJ2-2

cdr3_nt: TGTGCCACCAGCAGAGGTCGACCGGACGGGTATAATTCACCCCTCCACTTT
cdr3_aa: CATSRGRPDGYNSPLHF
clone_size: few
v_call: TRBV15
d_call: NA
j_call: TRBJ1-6

cdr3_nt: TGTGCCAGCAGTTACTCGAGGGCGACTAATGAAAAACTGTTTTTT
cdr3_aa: CASSYSRATNEKLFF
clone_size: few
v_call: TRBV6-2/TRBV6-3
d_call: NA
j_call: TRBJ1-4

cdr3_nt: TGTGCCACCAGCAAGGGACGGTTCTACGAGCAGTACTTC
cdr3_aa: CATSKGRFYEQYF
clone_size: many
v_call: TRBV15
d_call: NA
j_call: TRBJ2-7

cdr3_nt: TGTGCCAGTAGTATAGGGGGTCCTGACACTGAAGCTTTCTTT
cdr3_aa: CASSIGGPDTEAFF
clone_size: few
v_call: TRBV19
d_call: NA
j_call: TRBJ1-1

cdr3_nt: TGTGCCAGCAGTCCCCTCTTTCCCGGGACAGCCGTCTACGAGCAGTACTTC
cdr3_aa: CASSPLFPGTAVYEQYF
clone_size: many
v_call: TRBV12-3/TRBV12-4
d_call: TRBD1
j_call: TRBJ2-7

cdr3_nt: TGTGCCAGCAGCCAAAGGGGTGGGGAGGGCACTGAAGCTTTCTTT
cdr3_aa: CASSQRGGEGTEAFF
clone_size: NA
v_call: TRBV3-1
d_call: NA
j_call: TRBJ1-1

cdr3_nt: TGTGCCAGCAGCCTCGGGGGAGGGCGGGCTACCTACGAGCAGTACTTC
cdr3_aa: CASSLGGGRATYEQYF
clone_size: NA
v_call: TRBV5-5
d_call: TRBD2
j_call: TRBJ2-7

cdr3_nt: TGTGCCAGTAGTATCTCGGGGCTCACTGAAGCTTTCTTT
cdr3_aa: CASSISGLTEAFF
clone_size: few
v_call: TRBV19
d_call: NA
j_call: TRBJ1-1